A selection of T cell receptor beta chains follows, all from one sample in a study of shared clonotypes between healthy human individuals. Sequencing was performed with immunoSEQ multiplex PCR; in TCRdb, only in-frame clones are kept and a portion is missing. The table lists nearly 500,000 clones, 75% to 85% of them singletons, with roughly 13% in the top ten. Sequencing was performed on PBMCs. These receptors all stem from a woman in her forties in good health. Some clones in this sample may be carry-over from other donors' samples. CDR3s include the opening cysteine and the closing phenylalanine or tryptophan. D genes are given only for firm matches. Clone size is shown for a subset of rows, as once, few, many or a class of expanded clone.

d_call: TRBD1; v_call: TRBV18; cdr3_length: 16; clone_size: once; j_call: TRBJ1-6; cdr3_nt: TGTGCCAGCTCACCCACAGGGGGCGTTACGAATTCACCCCTCCACTTT; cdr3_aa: CASSPTGGVTNSPLHF
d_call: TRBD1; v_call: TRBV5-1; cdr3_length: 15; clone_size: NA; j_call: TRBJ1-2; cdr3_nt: TGCGCCAGCAGCTTGGCCCAGGGGGTAAACTATGGCTACACCTTC; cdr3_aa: CASSLAQGVNYGYTF
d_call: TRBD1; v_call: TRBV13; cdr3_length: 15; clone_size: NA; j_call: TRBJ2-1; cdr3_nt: TGTGCCAGCAGCCCCCGACAGGGGTGGCACAATGAGCAGTTCTTC; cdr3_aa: CASSPRQGWHNEQFF
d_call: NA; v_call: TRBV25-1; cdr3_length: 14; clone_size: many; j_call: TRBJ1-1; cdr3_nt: TGTGCCAGCAGTGAAAGGGGGTGGGGCACTGAAGCTTTCTTT; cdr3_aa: CASSERGWGTEAFF
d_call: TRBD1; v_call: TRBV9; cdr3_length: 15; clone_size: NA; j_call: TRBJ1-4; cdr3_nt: TGTGCCAGCAGCCTTACCGGGACAGGGTATGAAAAACTGTTTTTT; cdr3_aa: CASSLTGTGYEKLFF
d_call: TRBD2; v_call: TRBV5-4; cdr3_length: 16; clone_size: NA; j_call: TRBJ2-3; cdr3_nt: TGTGCCAGCAGCCCTGGACTAGCGACAAGCACAGATACGCAGTATTTT; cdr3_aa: CASSPGLATSTDTQYF
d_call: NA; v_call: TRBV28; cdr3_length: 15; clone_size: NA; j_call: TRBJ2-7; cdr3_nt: TGTGCCAGCAGTCCTACAGGGTGGGACTCGGACGAGCAGTACTTC; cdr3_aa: CASSPTGWDSDEQYF
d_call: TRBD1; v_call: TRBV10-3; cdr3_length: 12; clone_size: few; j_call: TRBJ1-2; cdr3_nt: TGTGCCATCATCTTACGGACAGGGGGCTACACCTTC; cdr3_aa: CAIILRTGGYTF
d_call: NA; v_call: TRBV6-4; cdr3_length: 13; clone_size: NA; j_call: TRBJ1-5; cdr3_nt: TGTGCCAGCAGTGTGGACAGCAATCAGCCCCAGCATTTT; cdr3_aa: CASSVDSNQPQHF
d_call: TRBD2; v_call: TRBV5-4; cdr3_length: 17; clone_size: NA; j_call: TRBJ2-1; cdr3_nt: TGTGCCAGCAGCTTGGGGTCGGGCGGGAGACCCTACAATGAGCAGTTCTTC; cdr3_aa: CASSLGSGGRPYNEQFF
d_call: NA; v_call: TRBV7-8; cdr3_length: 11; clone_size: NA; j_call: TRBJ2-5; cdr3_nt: TGTGCCAGCAGCTCCGAGGAGACCCAGTACTTC; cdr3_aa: CASSSEETQYF
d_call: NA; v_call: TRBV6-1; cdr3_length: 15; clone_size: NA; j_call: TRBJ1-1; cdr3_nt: TGTGCCAGCAGTGAAATTAACCCTGGGTTCACTGAAGCTTTCTTT; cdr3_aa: CASSEINPGFTEAFF
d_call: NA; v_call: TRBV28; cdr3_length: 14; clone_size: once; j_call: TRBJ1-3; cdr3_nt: TGTGCCAGCAGAGGGTATTCCCCTGGAAACACCATATATTTT; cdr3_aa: CASRGYSPGNTIYF
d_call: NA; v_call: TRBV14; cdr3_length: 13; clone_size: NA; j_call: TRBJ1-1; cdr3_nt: TGTGCCAGCAGCCATTTTCCCGGCACTGAAGCTTTCTTT; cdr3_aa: CASSHFPGTEAFF
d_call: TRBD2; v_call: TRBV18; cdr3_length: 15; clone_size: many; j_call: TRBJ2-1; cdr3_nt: TGTGCCAGCTCACCACTGCCTAGCGGCAACAATGAGCAGTTCTTC; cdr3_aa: CASSPLPSGNNEQFF
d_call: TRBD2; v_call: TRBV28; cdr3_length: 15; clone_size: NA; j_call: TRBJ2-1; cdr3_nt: TGTGCCAGCAGTTTGACTAGCGGGACCCTTGTTGAGCAGTTCTTC; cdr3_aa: CASSLTSGTLVEQFF
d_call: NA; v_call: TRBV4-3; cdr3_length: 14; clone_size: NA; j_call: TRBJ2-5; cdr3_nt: TGCGCCAGCAGCCAAGATAGGGGGTGGGAGACCCAGTACTTC; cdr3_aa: CASSQDRGWETQYF
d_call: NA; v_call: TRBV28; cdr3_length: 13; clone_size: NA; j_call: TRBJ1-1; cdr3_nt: TGTGCCAGCAGTATACAGGGTAACACTGAAGCTTTCTTT; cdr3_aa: CASSIQGNTEAFF
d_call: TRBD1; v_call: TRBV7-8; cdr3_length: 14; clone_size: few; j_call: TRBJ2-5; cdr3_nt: TGTGCCAGCAGCCCACAGGGGGGCGTAGAGACCCAGTACTTC; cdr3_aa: CASSPQGGVETQYF
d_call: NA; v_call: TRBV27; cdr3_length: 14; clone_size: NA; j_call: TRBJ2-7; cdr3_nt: TGTGCCAGCAGTTTAAAGTCTGAGTTTTACGAGCAGTACTTC; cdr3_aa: CASSLKSEFYEQYF
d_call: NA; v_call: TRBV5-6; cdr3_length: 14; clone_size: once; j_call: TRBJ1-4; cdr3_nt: TGTGCCAGCAGCTTGGCGGGGACTAATGAAAAACTGTTTTTT; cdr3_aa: CASSLAGTNEKLFF
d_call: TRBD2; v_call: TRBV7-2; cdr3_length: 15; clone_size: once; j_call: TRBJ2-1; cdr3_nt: TGTGCCAGCAGCGTAACTAGCGGGAGTCTGAATGAGCAGTTCTTC; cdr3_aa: CASSVTSGSLNEQFF
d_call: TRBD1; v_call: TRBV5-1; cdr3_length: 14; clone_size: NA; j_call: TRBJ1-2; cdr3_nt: TGCGCCAGCAGCGAAGGGACAGGGGGCCGTGGCTACACCTTC; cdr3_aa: CASSEGTGGRGYTF
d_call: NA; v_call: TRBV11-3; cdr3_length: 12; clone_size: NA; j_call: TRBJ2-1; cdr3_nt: TGTGCCAGCAGCGAGGGGGACAATGAGCAGTTCTTC; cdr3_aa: CASSEGDNEQFF
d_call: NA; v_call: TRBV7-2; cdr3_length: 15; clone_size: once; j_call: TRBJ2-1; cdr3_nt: TGTGCCAGCCGCCCTCCGGGCCTCTCCTACAATGAGCAGTTCTTC; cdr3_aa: CASRPPGLSYNEQFF
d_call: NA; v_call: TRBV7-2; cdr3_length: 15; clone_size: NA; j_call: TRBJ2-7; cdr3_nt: TGTGCCAGCAGCTTAGCAGGCGGAGCGTCTAGTGAGCAGTACTTC; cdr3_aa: CASSLAGGASSEQYF
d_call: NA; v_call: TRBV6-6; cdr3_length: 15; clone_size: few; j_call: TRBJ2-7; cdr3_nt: TGTGCCAGCGGACTTCAGGGGCTAAACTCCTACGAGCAGTACTTC; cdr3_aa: CASGLQGLNSYEQYF
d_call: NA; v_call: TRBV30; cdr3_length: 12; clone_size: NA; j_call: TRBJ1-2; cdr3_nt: TGTGCCTGGAGTGCGGTTGGCTATGGCTACACCTTC; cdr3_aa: CAWSAVGYGYTF
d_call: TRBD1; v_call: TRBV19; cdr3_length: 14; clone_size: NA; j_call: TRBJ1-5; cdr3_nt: TGTGCCAGTGGAGGGACAGGCAGCAATCAGCCCCAGCATTTT; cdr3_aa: CASGGTGSNQPQHF
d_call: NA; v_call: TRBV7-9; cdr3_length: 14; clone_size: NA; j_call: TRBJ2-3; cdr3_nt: TGTGCCAGCAGCTTAAACTCGTTCACAGATACGCAGTATTTT; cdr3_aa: CASSLNSFTDTQYF
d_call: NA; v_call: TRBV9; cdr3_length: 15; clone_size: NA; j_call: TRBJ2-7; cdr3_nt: TGTGCCAGCAGCGTAGGAGTGGCAGGGGTGTACGAGCAGTACTTC; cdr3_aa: CASSVGVAGVYEQYF
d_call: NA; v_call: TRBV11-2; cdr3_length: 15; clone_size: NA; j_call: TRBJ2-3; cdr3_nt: TGTGCCAGCAGCTTAGATGGGTACCGCACAGATACGCAGTATTTT; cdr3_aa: CASSLDGYRTDTQYF
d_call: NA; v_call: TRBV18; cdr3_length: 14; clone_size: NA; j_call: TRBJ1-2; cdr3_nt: TGTGCCAGCTCACTGGGAAGGGGGACGGATGGCTACACCTTC; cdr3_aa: CASSLGRGTDGYTF
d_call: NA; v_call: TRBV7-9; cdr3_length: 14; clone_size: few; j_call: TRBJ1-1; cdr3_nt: TGTGCCAGCAGCTTAACTCGGACGGCCCCCGGGGCTTTCTTT; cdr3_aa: CASSLTRTAPGAFF
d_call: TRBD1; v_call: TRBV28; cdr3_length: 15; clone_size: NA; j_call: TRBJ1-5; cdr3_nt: TGTGCCAGCAGTCCCCCCACAGGGGTGAATCAGCCCCAGCATTTT; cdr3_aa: CASSPPTGVNQPQHF
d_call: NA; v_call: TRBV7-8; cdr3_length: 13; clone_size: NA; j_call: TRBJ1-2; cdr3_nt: TGTGCCAGCAGCTTAGCACGGTTCTATGGCTACACCTTC; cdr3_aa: CASSLARFYGYTF
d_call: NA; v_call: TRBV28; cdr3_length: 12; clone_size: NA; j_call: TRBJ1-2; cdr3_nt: TGTGCCAGCAGTTTAGCGGACGGGGGCTACACCTTC; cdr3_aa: CASSLADGGYTF